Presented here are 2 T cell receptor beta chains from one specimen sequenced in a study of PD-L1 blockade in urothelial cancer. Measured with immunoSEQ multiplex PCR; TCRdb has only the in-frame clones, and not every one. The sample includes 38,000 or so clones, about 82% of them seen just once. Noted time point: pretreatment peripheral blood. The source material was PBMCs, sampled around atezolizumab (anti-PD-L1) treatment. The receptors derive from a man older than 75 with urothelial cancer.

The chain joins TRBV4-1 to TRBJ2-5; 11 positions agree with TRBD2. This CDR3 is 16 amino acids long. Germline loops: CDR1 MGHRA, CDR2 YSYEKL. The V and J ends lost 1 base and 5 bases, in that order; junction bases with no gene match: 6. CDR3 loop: CASSQGSGRAWETQYF. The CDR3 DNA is TGCGCCAGCAGCCAAGGTAGCGGGAGGGCCTGGGAGACCCAGTACTTC.

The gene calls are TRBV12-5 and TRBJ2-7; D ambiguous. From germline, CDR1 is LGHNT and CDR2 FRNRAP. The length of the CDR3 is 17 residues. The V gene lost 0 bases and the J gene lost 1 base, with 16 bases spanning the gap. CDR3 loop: CASGLVRPQPASYEQYF. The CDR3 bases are TGTGCTAGTGGTTTGGTCAGGCCACAACCGGCATCCTACGAGCAGTACTTC.